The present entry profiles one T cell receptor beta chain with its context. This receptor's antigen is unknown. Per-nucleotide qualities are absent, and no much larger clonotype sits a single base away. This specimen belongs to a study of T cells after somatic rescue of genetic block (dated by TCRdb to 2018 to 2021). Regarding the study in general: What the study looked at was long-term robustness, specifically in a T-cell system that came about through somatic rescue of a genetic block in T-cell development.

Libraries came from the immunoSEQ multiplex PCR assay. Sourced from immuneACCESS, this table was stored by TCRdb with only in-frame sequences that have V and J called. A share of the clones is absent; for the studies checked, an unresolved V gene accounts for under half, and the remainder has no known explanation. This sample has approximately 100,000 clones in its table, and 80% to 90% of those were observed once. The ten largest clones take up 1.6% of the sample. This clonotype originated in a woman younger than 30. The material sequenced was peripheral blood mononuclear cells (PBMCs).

The CDR3 in this case is CAWTGGATEAFF. The base sequence is TGTGCCTGGACCGGGGGGGCAACTGAAGCTTTCTTT. This receptor chain uses TRBV30 and TRBJ1-1, and the D gene may be TRBD1, 6 bases matching. At the junction V is shortened by 4 bases and J by 5 bases, with 11 bases in between. According to the germline V gene (reference sequence), CDR1 reads GTSNPN and CDR2 reads SVGIG. The CDR3 measures 12 amino acids from cysteine to phenylalanine. Only the CDR3 part of the read is kept: 36 bases, read in frame from the first base.